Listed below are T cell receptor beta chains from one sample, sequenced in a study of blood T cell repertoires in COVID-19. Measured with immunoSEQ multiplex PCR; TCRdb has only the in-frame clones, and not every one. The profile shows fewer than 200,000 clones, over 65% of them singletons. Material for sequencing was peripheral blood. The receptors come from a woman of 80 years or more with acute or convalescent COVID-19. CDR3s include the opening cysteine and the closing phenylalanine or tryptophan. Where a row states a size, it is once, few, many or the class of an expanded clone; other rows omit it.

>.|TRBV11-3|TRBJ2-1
CASSSITNEQFF
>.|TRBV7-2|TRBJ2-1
CASSLAYAGGNEQFF
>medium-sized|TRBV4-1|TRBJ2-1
CASSQGLVNEQFF
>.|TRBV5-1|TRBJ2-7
CASSLAVLAVPYEQYF
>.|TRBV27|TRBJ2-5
CASSRAVASSETQYF
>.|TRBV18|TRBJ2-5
CASSPTGGAETQYF
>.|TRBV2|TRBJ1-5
CASTGLEQPQHF
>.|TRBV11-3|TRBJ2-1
CASSLDFYNEQFF
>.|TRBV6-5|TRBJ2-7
CASSYSGQGNNEQYF
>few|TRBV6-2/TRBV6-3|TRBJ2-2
CASSYPGGNTGELFF
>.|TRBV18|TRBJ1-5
CASSPPGRGGNQPQHF
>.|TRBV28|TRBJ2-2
CASLELTGELFF
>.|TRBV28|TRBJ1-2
CATLTNYGYTF
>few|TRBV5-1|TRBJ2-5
CASSLALTGSGETQYF
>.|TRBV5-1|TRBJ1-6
CASSLTQGRNNSPLHF
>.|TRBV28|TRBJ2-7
CASSLSSSGSREQYF
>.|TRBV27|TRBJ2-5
CASSFLVGETQYF
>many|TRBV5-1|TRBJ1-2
CASSTGTANYGYTF
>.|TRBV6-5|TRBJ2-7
CASRNGAAVPYEQYF
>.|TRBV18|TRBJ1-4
CASSPTGQGFEKLFF
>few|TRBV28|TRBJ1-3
CASSLTGTGNTIYF
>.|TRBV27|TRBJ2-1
CASSSIKGQGYEQFF
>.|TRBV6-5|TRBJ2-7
CASDREPSSYEQYF
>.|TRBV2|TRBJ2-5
CASSPQRETQYF
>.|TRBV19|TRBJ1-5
CASSPRTGQGDQPQHF
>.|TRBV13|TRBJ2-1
CASSMGLAVGEQFF
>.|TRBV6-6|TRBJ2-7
CASSYTGPYEQYF